The 25 T cell receptor beta chains reported below all come from one sample, sequenced in a study of human T cells and chemical hapten exposure. TCRdb reprocessed the RACE reads via MiXCR and lists one record per CDR3 protein. The sample lists roughly 180,000 distinct CDR3 sequences; approximately 20% were seen once. The time point: patch test 1, 2 weeks after DPC sensitization. Treatment in this sample: therapeutic diphenylcyclopropenone sensitization with weekly scalp DPC. Sequencing was performed on whole blood, taken in connection with sensitization to the hapten diphenylcyclopropenone (DPC). The receptors stem from a woman between 45 and 60 years old with alopecia areata. Some clones in this sample may be carry-over from other donors' samples.

This clonotype showed up just a few times. The gene calls are TRBV9 and TRBJ2-1; 7 nucleotides line up with TRBD2. The J segment lost 8 bases and the V segment lost 6 bases, leaving 17 bases of the junction unmatched. The germline gives CDR1 SGDLS, CDR2 YYNGEE. This CDR3 is 16 amino acids long. In DNA form, the CDR3 reads TGTGCCAGCACCTTGAGGAGGGGACTAAGTATATATGAGCAGTTCTTC. Amino acids: CASTLRRGLSIYEQFF.

CDR3 nucleotides: TGTGCCAGCAGTACAGACAGTGGGGGTATGAAAGGCTACACCTTC. Residues: CASSTDSGGMKGYTF. The chain is built from TRBV6-6 and TRBJ1-2; perhaps TRBD1 as D (5 bases). CDR1 and CDR2 from the germline V gene are MNHNY and SVGAGI (reference sequence). Trimming removed 5 bases at V and 8 bases at J, with 21 bases between. There are 15 residues in the CDR3.

This clonotype was counted between two and nine times. The chain links TRBV7-9 to TRBJ1-1; no definite D call. Per germline, CDR1 SEHNR and CDR2 FQNEAQ (reference sequence). The CDR3 covers 13 residues. Trimming shortened V by 5 bases and J by 3 bases, and 10 bases separated the two germline ends. CDR3 loop: CASSRGEYTEAFF. In DNA, the CDR3 is TGTGCCAGCAGCCGGGGAGAGTACACTGAAGCTTTCTTT.

This clonotype was counted a few times. This chain links TRBV14 with TRBJ2-3, with D tentatively TRBD1 or TRBD2 (5 bases each). The CDR3 consists of 14 residues. Trimming removed 4 bases at V and 2 bases at J, with 10 bases between. The V gene's germline CDR1 is SGHDN and CDR2 FVKESK. The CDR3 loop is CASSLRGNTDTQYF. The CDR3 DNA is TGTGCCAGCAGCCTGAGGGGCAACACAGATACGCAGTATTTT.

The rearrangement joins TRBV6-1 to TRBJ1-2; 7 nucleotides align to TRBD1. The CDR3 extends over 11 amino acids. After removal of 8 bases from V and 4 bases from J, the junction contained 1 base not matched to a gene. Germline assignment: CDR1 MNHNS and CDR2 SASEGT. CDR3 in DNA: TGTGCCAGCCGGGACAGCTATGGCTACACCTTC. Protein sequence: CASRDSYGYTF.

The rearrangement joins TRBV27 to TRBJ1-1; the D is unclear. Trimming cost V 2 bases and J 8 bases, with 15 bases left between them. This CDR3 spans 14 amino acids. Germline V CDR1 and CDR2: MNHEY, SMNVEV (reference sequence). The CDR3 spells CASSLGRSAREAFF. CDR3 in DNA: TGTGCCAGCAGTTTAGGGAGGTCCGCTCGGGAAGCTTTCTTT.

This CDR3 is CASSGATTDTQYF. The CDR3 nucleotides are TGTGCCAGCAGCGGAGCAACCACAGATACGCAGTATTTT. The chain has TRBV12-3 or TRBV12-4 and TRBJ2-3; D remains unclear. The CDR3 spans 13 residues. Trimming pared 6 bases from V and 2 bases from J, leaving 9 bases between.

CDR3 sequence (DNA): TGTGCCTGGAGTAGGCTGAGCACAGATACGCAGTATTTT. Protein product: CAWSRLSTDTQYF. This chain uses TRBV30 with TRBJ2-3, with unresolved D. CDR1 is GTSNPN and CDR2 is SVGIG in the germline V gene (reference sequence). Trimming cost V 2 bases and J 0 bases, with 6 bases left between them. This CDR3 contains 13 residues.

This chain links TRBV7-9 with TRBJ2-1; 12 nucleotides match TRBD2. The germline V gene encodes CDR1 SEHNR and CDR2 FQNEAQ (reference sequence). This CDR3 is 15 amino acids long. Trimming at V came to 5 bases and at J to 6 bases, leaving 5 bases not matched to a gene. The CDR3 sequence is CASSPPSGRANEQFF. For the CDR3, the DNA is TGTGCCAGCAGCCCACCTAGCGGGAGGGCCAATGAGCAGTTCTTC.

This clonotype has just a few counts. The chain uses TRBV9 and TRBJ2-1, with 7 bases matching TRBD1. Unmatched junction bases numbered 9, after V lost 3 bases and J lost 9 bases. This CDR3 has 14 amino acids. Germline loops: CDR1 SGDLS, CDR2 YYNGEE. The CDR3 DNA is TGTGCCAGCAGCGCCGGGACAGTCAAAAGTGAGCAGTTCTTC. Translating gives CASSAGTVKSEQFF.

This clonotype occurred a few times. The chain joins TRBV7-2 to TRBJ2-7, with no clear D. The CDR3 runs to 14 residues. The germline gives CDR1 SGHTA, CDR2 FQGNSA. V lost 7 bases, J lost 2 bases, and 15 bases lay in between. The CDR3 sequence: CASNPDPGPYEQYF. In DNA form, the CDR3 reads TGTGCCAGCAACCCGGACCCAGGCCCCTACGAGCAGTACTTC.

The chain employs TRBV3-1 and TRBJ1-2; no definite D call. Trimming stripped 2 bases from V and 1 base from J, with 5 bases between. CDR1 is LGHDT, CDR2 YNNKEL, per germline (reference sequence). The CDR3 loop spans 13 amino acids. The CDR3 DNA is TGTGCCAGCAGCCAACAGTTTAACTATGGCTACACCTTC. Translating it yields CASSQQFNYGYTF.

There are a few counts of this clonotype. V is TRBV7-2 and J is TRBJ2-6; 11 nucleotides align to TRBD2. Germline CDR1 and CDR2: SGHTA and FQGNSA. CDR3 size: 18 residues. V lost 6 bases, J lost 4 bases, and 11 bases stayed unmatched. The CDR3 loop is CASRTGLAGVGGANVLTF. The DNA for the CDR3 is TGTGCCAGCAGGACAGGACTAGCGGGTGTGGGAGGGGCCAACGTCCTGACTTTC.

The chain carries TRBV10-3 and TRBJ2-1; TRBD2 might be the D (6 bases). The CDR3 length is 14 residues. Trimming left V 2 bases short and J 10 bases short, with 15 bases between. The germline gives CDR1 ENHRY, CDR2 SYGVKD. CDR3 loop: CAISERSAGGEQFF. CDR3 in DNA: TGTGCCATCAGTGAGAGGAGCGCTGGGGGGGAGCAGTTCTTC.

This clonotype was recorded a few times. The V and J genes are TRBV5-1 and TRBJ1-1, with D possibly being TRBD1 (6 bases). Between the trimmed V and J ends, which lost 3 bases and 7 bases, there was a span of 16 bases. Germline V gene lookup returns CDR1 SGHRS and CDR2 YFSETQ. The CDR3 has 14 residues. The CDR3, as DNA: TGCGCCAGCAGCTCGTGGGCGACAGGAAGTGAAGCTTTCTTT. Translation: CASSSWATGSEAFF.

The chain links TRBV7-9 to TRBJ2-1, with TRBD2 identical over 7 bases. J lost 9 bases, V lost 4 bases, and 0 bases had no gene match. This CDR3 has 11 residues. Per the germline V gene, CDR1 is SEHNR and CDR2 is FQNEAQ (reference sequence). CDR3 protein: CASSWGGEQFF. Written as DNA, the CDR3 is TGTGCCAGCAGCTGGGGGGGTGAGCAGTTCTTC.

This clonotype was observed a few times. The chain uses TRBV12-3 or TRBV12-4 and TRBJ1-2, with 7 bases lining up with TRBD1. With 6 bases clipped from V and 2 bases from J, the junction kept 6 bases outside the gene matches. There are 14 residues in the CDR3. Written as DNA, the CDR3 is TGTGCCAGCAGCCCTGACAGGGCCAACTATGGCTACACCTTC. Translated: CASSPDRANYGYTF.

This clonotype was counted a few times. The chain combines TRBV3-1 with TRBJ2-2, with 7 bases fitting TRBD2. The CDR3 loop spans 15 amino acids. Germline V gives CDR1 LGHDT, CDR2 YNNKEL (reference sequence). After removal of 5 bases from V and 6 bases from J, the junction contained 9 bases not matched to a gene. CDR3 bases: TGTGCCAGCAGCTTGAGACTAGCACCTTCCGGGGAGCTGTTTTTT. Protein sequence: CASSLRLAPSGELFF.

The table lists this clonotype with a few counts. The chain couples TRBV3-1 to TRBJ2-1; 7 nucleotides line up with TRBD2. Germline V gene sequence: CDR1 LGHDT, CDR2 YNNKEL (reference sequence). V trimming: 2 bases; J trimming: 0 bases; junction bases outside the gene matches: 13. This CDR3 is 19 amino acids long. CDR3 bases: TGTGCCAGCAGCCAACCTCTTTGGGCTAGCGGAAGCTCCTACAATGAGCAGTTCTTC. This codes for CASSQPLWASGSSYNEQFF.

The rearrangement uses TRBV24-1 and TRBJ2-1, with 7 bases fitting TRBD2. Germline V gives CDR1 KGHDR, CDR2 SFDVKD. Trimming removed 5 bases from V and 3 bases from J; junction bases left unmatched: 9. The CDR3 sequence is 16 residues long. The CDR3 DNA sequence: TGTGCCACCAGTGCCGGGCCTAGCGGAAACTACAATGAGCAGTTCTTC. Translating gives CATSAGPSGNYNEQFF.

Note on this clonotype: It may be a read error: a sequence one base away is much more abundant. Without the conserved terminal phenylalanine or tryptophan, this CDR3 likely stems from a read error. V usage is TRBV6-2 or TRBV6-3 and J usage is TRBJ1-5; tentative D call: TRBD1 (5 bases). The germline CDR1 and CDR2 sequences are MNHEY and SVGEGT. This CDR3 region has 16 residues. The V and J ends lost 0 bases and 2 bases respectively, with 11 bases between them. CDR3 nucleotide sequence: TGTGCCAGCAGTTACTCGAGGCAGGGCCGCAATCAGCCCCAGCATTCT. Protein product: CASSYSRQGRNQPQHS.

This clonotype occurred a few times. The rearrangement joins TRBV9 to TRBJ1-6, with a possible D match to TRBD1 (6 bases). This CDR3 is 16 amino acids long. V was cut by 4 bases and J by 9 bases, with 20 bases left in between. CDR1 is SGDLS, CDR2 YYNGEE, per germline. CDR3 sequence (DNA): TGTGCCAGCAGCCCCGACCCAGGGGCCCGGGGTTCACCCCTCCACTTT. It is translated as CASSPDPGARGSPLHF.

V usage is TRBV7-9 and J usage is TRBJ2-1, with 7 bases that match TRBD1. This CDR3 is 15 amino acids long. Germline V gives CDR1 SEHNR, CDR2 FQNEAQ (reference sequence). V was pared by 2 bases and J by 7 bases, with 8 bases of the junction left unmatched. The DNA of the CDR3 is TGTGCCAGCAGCTTACCGAGACAGGGCCCTAATGAGCAGTTCTTC. This codes for CASSLPRQGPNEQFF.

The chain links TRBV20-1 to TRBJ2-3, with D unclear. Trimming shortened V by 6 bases and J by 0 bases, and 16 bases separated the two germline ends. Germline values: CDR1 DFQATT, CDR2 SNEGSKA (reference sequence). The CDR3 length is 15 residues. The CDR3 DNA is TGCAGTGCCTCACCCGGGTTACCTAGCACAGATACGCAGTATTTT. Its protein is CSASPGLPSTDTQYF.

This sequence joins TRBV7-9 and TRBJ1-4; the match to TRBD1 covers 10 bases. The CDR3 is made up of 16 amino acids. Trimming at V came to 0 bases and at J to 8 bases, leaving 6 bases not matched to a gene. Per germline, CDR1 SEHNR and CDR2 FQNEAQ (reference sequence). The CDR3 is CASSLAPGQGYEKLFF. CDR3 nucleotides: TGTGCCAGCAGCTTAGCCCCGGGACAGGGGTACGAAAAACTGTTTTTT.